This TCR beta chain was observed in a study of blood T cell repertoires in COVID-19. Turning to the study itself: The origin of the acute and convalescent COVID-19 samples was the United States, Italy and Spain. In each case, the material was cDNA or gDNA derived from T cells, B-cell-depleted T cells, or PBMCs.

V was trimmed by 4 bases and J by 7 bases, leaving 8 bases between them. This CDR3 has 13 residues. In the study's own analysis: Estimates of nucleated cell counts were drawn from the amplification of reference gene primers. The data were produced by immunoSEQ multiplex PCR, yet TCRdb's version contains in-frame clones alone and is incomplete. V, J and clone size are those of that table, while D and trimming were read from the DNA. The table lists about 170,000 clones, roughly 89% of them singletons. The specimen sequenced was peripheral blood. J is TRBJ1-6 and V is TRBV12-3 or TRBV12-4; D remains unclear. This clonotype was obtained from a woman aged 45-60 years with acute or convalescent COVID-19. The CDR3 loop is CASSSLRNSPLHF. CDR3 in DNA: TGTGCCAGCAGTTCGCTACGGAATTCACCCCTCCACTTT.